This T cell receptor beta chain appears in the sequencing data of a study of Ad26.COV2.S vaccination and SARS-CoV-2 variants. Study information: Into the muscle, Ad26.COV2.S was dosed once or twice, 56 days apart.

A remark on this clone: Its antigen is still unknown.

Method: immunoSEQ multiplex PCR; TCRdb's copy keeps in-frame clones and lacks some. This sample carries some 400,000 clones, over 75% of them seen once, and the ten largest clones take 1.5% to 2%. Germline V gene lookup returns CDR1 SGDLS and CDR2 YYNGEE. V lost 3 bases, J lost 7 bases, and 8 bases stayed unmatched. CDR3 length: 15 amino acids. The study's findings and limits: Non-spike TCR breadth was similar in vaccine and placebo recipients.

Treatment noted: some 20 received Ad26.COV2.S at low or high dose, single or two shots; about five received placebo; per-sample allocation not given. Day 63 following the first vaccine or placebo injection was when the samples were taken. V gene TRBV9 combines with J gene TRBJ2-2, with TRBD1 matching over 8 bases. The sample in question was peripheral blood, obtained in a trial of Ad26.COV2.S vaccine versus placebo. This clonotype was sampled from a person aged 18-65 years who received the Ad26.COV2.S COVID-19 vaccine or a placebo. This CDR3 reads CASSERTGWGGELFF. The CDR3 DNA sequence: TGTGCCAGCAGCGAGAGGACAGGGTGGGGCGGGGAGCTGTTTTTT.